This TCR beta chain was sequenced in a study of T cells in Graves' hyperthyroidism and ophthalmopathy. Study-wide results and caveats: The blood repertoire included most of the expanded thyroid clonotypes above 0.001.

It was RNA transcripts that yielded the amplified TCR beta CDR3 regions. HTBI primers drove first-round RT-PCR of the TCR CDR3. TCRdb recomputed calls from the multiplex PCR reads with MiXCR, one row per CDR3 protein. The sample gives about 640,000 distinct CDR3 sequences, roughly 20% of which show up once; 34% is in the top ten. Exclusion of patients followed from uncontrolled infection, other autoimmune disease, pregnancy or lactation. Thyroid ultrasound, orbital computed tomography, clinical symptoms, and serum thyroxine and TRAb underpinned diagnoses. V was pared by 4 bases and J by 4 bases, with 8 bases between. The CDR3 contains 13 residues. Germline CDR1 SGDLS, CDR2 YYNGEE. About this clonotype: Its antigen is as yet unknown.

Sequenced sample: blood. This chain connects TRBV9 to TRBJ2-2; D unclear. The receptor was isolated from a man between 25 and 39 years old with Graves' ophthalmopathy. This chain's CDR3 is CASSYSTTGELFF. The DNA for the CDR3 is TGTGCCAGCAGCTACAGTACCACCGGGGAGCTGTTTTTT.